These T cell receptor beta chains were read from a single sample in a study of neurological immune-mediated disorders. TCRdb re-called the 5' RACE reads with MiXCR, one entry per CDR3 protein. The sample lists about 81,000 distinct CDR3 sequences, 4.3% seen once, with 5% to 6% in the top ten. Material for sequencing was PBMCs. Every receptor here comes from a woman aged 60-75 years with multiple sclerosis. Both conserved end residues are trimmed from each CDR3. Only part of the rows carry a size: once, few, many, or a class if the clone is expanded.

clone_size,v_call,j_call,cdr3_aa
many,TRBV18,TRBJ1-5,ASSPDRSNQPQH
many,TRBV5-1,TRBJ2-3,ASSLDSPTDTQY
many,TRBV5-1,TRBJ2-2,ASSLGGGNTGELF
many,TRBV20-1,TRBJ1-5,SARQGGNSNQPQH
many,TRBV5-1,TRBJ1-1,ASSAGQGVDEAF
.,TRBV28,TRBJ1-5,ASSRGQGGNEPQH
many,TRBV7-6,TRBJ1-6,ASSLVSGTGSSAWDSPLH
many,TRBV12-3/TRBV12-4,TRBJ2-1,ASSLVSLAGDNEQF
many,TRBV3-1,TRBJ2-2,ATRRQVNTGELF
many,TRBV7-2,TRBJ1-1,ASSPYYEAF
many,TRBV16,TRBJ1-5,ASSQSRHNQPQH
many,TRBV2,TRBJ1-2,ASSTPRGNYGYT
many,TRBV20-1,TRBJ1-5,SARDGQTGGWGQPQH
many,TRBV3-1,TRBJ1-2,ASSQVGRVYGYT
many,TRBV5-5,TRBJ1-6,ASSLVGKSSYNSPLH
many,TRBV5-1,TRBJ2-2,ASSLSGSTGELF
many,TRBV7-2,TRBJ1-2,ASSSNSPRGYT
.,TRBV5-1,TRBJ2-5,ASSLGLAVQETQY